A selection of T cell receptor beta chains follows, all from one sample in a study of T cells in localized non-small cell lung cancer. Assay: immunoSEQ multiplex PCR; the TCRdb copy retains only in-frame clones and omits some. This table has around 40,000 clones, about nine tenths appearing once. This sample comprised peripheral blood, obtained before any cancer treatment. These receptors originate from a female donor older than 55 with stage I squamous cell lung carcinoma. CDR3s include the opening cysteine and the closing phenylalanine or tryptophan. The order of the fields is V gene, D gene, J gene, clone size, CDR3 DNA, CDR3 protein. The D gene is left open where the match is weak. Where a row states a size, it is once, few, many or the class of an expanded clone; other rows omit it.

TRBV2,.,TRBJ1-2,few,TGTGCCAGCAGACTTAACTATGGCTACACCTTC,CASRLNYGYTF
TRBV30,TRBD1,TRBJ2-1,.,TGTGCCTGTACCACAGGGGGCACTGAGCAGTTCTTC,CACTTGGTEQFF
TRBV7-7,.,TRBJ2-2,.,TGTGCCAGCAGCCCGGTTGGAACCGGGGAGCTGTTTTTT,CASSPVGTGELFF
TRBV5-1,TRBD1,TRBJ1-2,.,TGCGCCAGCAGCGTTTCAGGGGGCGAAGTTTATGGCTACACCTTC,CASSVSGGEVYGYTF
TRBV18,TRBD2,TRBJ2-7,.,TGTGCCAGCTCCCCCGAGCGGGACGGACCCTACGAGCAGTACTTC,CASSPERDGPYEQYF
TRBV13,.,TRBJ2-7,.,TGTGCCAGCAGCTTTAAGGGGACCGGAAGGTCCTACGAGCAGTACTTC,CASSFKGTGRSYEQYF
TRBV30,TRBD2,TRBJ2-4,.,TGTGCCTGGACCGCGGGACTAGCGGGAGGAAACATTCAGTACTTC,CAWTAGLAGGNIQYF
TRBV7-9,TRBD1,TRBJ1-5,.,TGTGCCAGCAGCCCTCAGGGGGGGAGTAGCAATCAGCCCCAGCATTTT,CASSPQGGSSNQPQHF
TRBV28,.,TRBJ2-5,.,TGTGCCAGCAGTGCCCCGGCGACAGAGGACCAGTACTTC,CASSAPATEDQYF
TRBV27,.,TRBJ2-7,.,TGTGCCAGCAGTTTAGGACATCAATACGAGCAGTACTTC,CASSLGHQYEQYF
TRBV7-8,.,TRBJ1-3,.,TGTGCCAGCAGCCCTGGACGGTTCTCTGGAAACACCATATATTTT,CASSPGRFSGNTIYF
TRBV6-5,.,TRBJ2-7,few,TGTGCCAGCACCTTGGACCCATCCTCCTACGAGCAGTACTTC,CASTLDPSSYEQYF
TRBV6-1,.,TRBJ1-4,.,TGTGCCAGCAGTGAAGGGTGGGAAAAACTGTTTTTT,CASSEGWEKLFF
TRBV6-6,TRBD1,TRBJ2-5,.,TGTGCCAGCAGTGGCCGGGACAGGGGAAAAGAGACCCAGTACTTC,CASSGRDRGKETQYF
TRBV4-2,TRBD1,TRBJ2-1,.,TGTGCCAGCAGCCCGGACAGGGGCCTAGAGCAGTTCTTC,CASSPDRGLEQFF
TRBV11-1,.,TRBJ2-2,.,TGTGCCAGCAGCCTTCAACAGGGAATAGGCGGGGAGCTGTTTTTT,CASSLQQGIGGELFF
TRBV6-6,.,TRBJ2-2,.,TGTGCCAGCAGGAGACTGGACACTAAGAACACCGGGGAGCTGTTTTTT,CASRRLDTKNTGELFF
TRBV5-6,.,TRBJ2-5,.,TGTGCCAGCAGCTCCCCGGGCTTTCAAGAGACCCAGTACTTC,CASSSPGFQETQYF
TRBV27,TRBD1,TRBJ2-2,.,TGTGCCAGCAGTCGGGACAGGGACCGGCACACCGGGGAGCTGTTTTTT,CASSRDRDRHTGELFF
TRBV27,.,TRBJ1-2,once,TGTGCCAGCAGTTTATCGTGGGGTGGGGGCTACACCTTC,CASSLSWGGGYTF
TRBV7-8,TRBD2,TRBJ2-1,few,TGTGCCAGCAGCTTAGCAGGTAGCGGGAGGGAGCAGTTCTTC,CASSLAGSGREQFF
TRBV19,TRBD2,TRBJ2-3,.,TGTGCCAGTAAAGCGACTAGCGCGACAGATACGCAGTATTTT,CASKATSATDTQYF
TRBV5-1,TRBD1,TRBJ2-5,.,TGCGCCAGCAGTCCACCCAGACAGGGGGCGCGAGAGACCCAGTACTTC,CASSPPRQGARETQYF
TRBV5-6,.,TRBJ2-5,.,TGTGCCAGCAGCTCCAGTCCCCTGGGGGAGACCCAGTACTTC,CASSSSPLGETQYF
TRBV6-1,.,TRBJ2-7,.,TGTGCCAGCAGCTTCAGCAGGGGCTTCGAGCAGTACTTC,CASSFSRGFEQYF
TRBV27,.,TRBJ2-3,.,TGTGCCAGCAGTTTCACCCGTACAGATACGCAGTATTTT,CASSFTRTDTQYF
TRBV6-1,.,TRBJ1-4,.,TGTGCCAGCACCGTAAGACAGGAGACTAATGAAAAACTGTTTTTT,CASTVRQETNEKLFF
TRBV7-9,.,TRBJ1-5,.,TGTGCCAGCAGCGCTATGTATGGGGCAGCGAGGAGCAATCAGCCCCAGCATTTT,CASSAMYGAARSNQPQHF
TRBV5-4,TRBD1,TRBJ2-2,.,TGTGCCAGCAGCTTGGGCCCGGGACAGGGGCACGGGGAGCTGTTTTTT,CASSLGPGQGHGELFF
TRBV7-8,.,TRBJ2-5,.,TGTGCCAGCAGCTTAGCGGCCCTGCCTGAAGAGACCCAGTACTTC,CASSLAALPEETQYF
TRBV18,.,TRBJ2-3,.,TGTGCCAGCTCAACGGGACTCGAGTCAGATACGCAGTATTTT,CASSTGLESDTQYF
TRBV30,.,TRBJ2-1,.,TGTGCCTGGAGCAAAGGTTCAGGCTACAATGAGCAGTTCTTC,CAWSKGSGYNEQFF
TRBV25-1,.,TRBJ2-7,once,TGTGCCAGCAGTGAGCAAGGTATGGGTTACGAGCAGTACTTC,CASSEQGMGYEQYF
TRBV4-3,.,TRBJ2-3,.,TGCGCCAGCAGCGTAGCCGGGTACAGCACAGATACGCAGTATTTT,CASSVAGYSTDTQYF
TRBV29-1,.,TRBJ2-4,.,TGCAGCGTTGAAGGTGGCAGCAAAAACATTCAGTACTTC,CSVEGGSKNIQYF
TRBV5-1,.,TRBJ1-4,once,TGCGCCAGCAGCTTCTTCGATCCAACTAATGAAAAACTGTTTTTT,CASSFFDPTNEKLFF
TRBV4-2,.,TRBJ1-4,.,TGTGCCAGCAGCCTACGGGACTCCGGGGTGGGTGAAAAACTGTTTTTT,CASSLRDSGVGEKLFF
TRBV9,TRBD1,TRBJ1-2,.,TGTGCCAGCAGCCTGCGGGACAGGGGGACAAGTGGGAATGGCTACACCTTC,CASSLRDRGTSGNGYTF
TRBV2,.,TRBJ1-3,.,TGTGCCAGCAGTGAAGCCCGGACACCTGGAGCAAACACCATATATTTT,CASSEARTPGANTIYF
TRBV13,TRBD1,TRBJ2-7,.,TGTGCCAGCAGCTTAAACAGGGGCTCTTACGAGCAGTACTTC,CASSLNRGSYEQYF
TRBV7-2,TRBD1,TRBJ2-1,.,TGTGCCAGCAGCTTTGATCCGGGACAGGGGGGTTTGGGGTTCTTC,CASSFDPGQGGLGFF
TRBV5-6,.,TRBJ2-3,.,TGTGCCAGCAGCTTTAGCCCTCAAGTTTCTCTGGATACGCAGTATTTT,CASSFSPQVSLDTQYF
TRBV6-1,.,TRBJ2-5,.,TGTGCCAGCTCTCTGGAGGGAGGCAGTGAGACCCAGTACTTC,CASSLEGGSETQYF
TRBV2,.,TRBJ1-5,.,TGTGCCAGCACGCGGGTCAGGGACAATCAGCCCCAGCATTTT,CASTRVRDNQPQHF
TRBV11-2,.,TRBJ1-4,.,TGTGCCAGCAGCTTAGATCAGTTGGGAAAACTGTTTTTT,CASSLDQLGKLFF
TRBV7-3,TRBD2,TRBJ2-1,.,TGTGCCAGCAGCTTAAGTAGCGGGAGATTAAATGAGCAGTTCTTC,CASSLSSGRLNEQFF
TRBV25-1,.,TRBJ1-2,.,TGTGCCAGCAGTGAATGGCAGGGAACCTATGGCTACACCTTC,CASSEWQGTYGYTF
TRBV6-5,.,TRBJ1-2,.,TGTGCCAGCAGCACCACCCTTTATTCTAACTATGGCTACACCTTC,CASSTTLYSNYGYTF
TRBV2,TRBD2,TRBJ2-3,.,TGTGCCAGCGTGATGAGGACTAGCGGTAGCACAGATACGCAGTATTTT,CASVMRTSGSTDTQYF
TRBV18,TRBD1,TRBJ1-1,.,TGTGCCAGCTCACCCCGGACAGGGGTCGGGAACACTGAAGCTTTCTTT,CASSPRTGVGNTEAFF
TRBV15,.,TRBJ2-3,.,TGTGCCACCAGCAGAGCTAAAGGCGATACGCAGTATTTT,CATSRAKGDTQYF
TRBV7-3,TRBD1,TRBJ1-2,.,TGTGCCAGCAGCGCCGGGACAGGGGGCGAATCGGACTATGGCTACACCTTC,CASSAGTGGESDYGYTF
TRBV5-1,TRBD2,TRBJ2-1,once,TGCGCCAGCAGCTTGGCTACTAGCGGCTACAATGAGCAGTTCTTC,CASSLATSGYNEQFF
TRBV23-1,TRBD1,TRBJ2-1,.,TGCGCCAGCAGTCAACCCGGACAGGACAATGAGCAGTTCTTC,CASSQPGQDNEQFF
TRBV25-1,TRBD2,TRBJ2-3,.,TGTGCCAGCAGTGAACGGAGCGGGAGGCACACAGATACGCAGTATTTT,CASSERSGRHTDTQYF
TRBV6-5,.,TRBJ1-1,.,TGTGCCAGCAGATTAGACGCGAGGGACACTGAAGCTTTCTTT,CASRLDARDTEAFF
TRBV7-2,.,TRBJ1-5,.,TGTGCCAGCAGCTTAGCCGACAGCCGGGGACGTAATCAGCCCCAGCATTTT,CASSLADSRGRNQPQHF